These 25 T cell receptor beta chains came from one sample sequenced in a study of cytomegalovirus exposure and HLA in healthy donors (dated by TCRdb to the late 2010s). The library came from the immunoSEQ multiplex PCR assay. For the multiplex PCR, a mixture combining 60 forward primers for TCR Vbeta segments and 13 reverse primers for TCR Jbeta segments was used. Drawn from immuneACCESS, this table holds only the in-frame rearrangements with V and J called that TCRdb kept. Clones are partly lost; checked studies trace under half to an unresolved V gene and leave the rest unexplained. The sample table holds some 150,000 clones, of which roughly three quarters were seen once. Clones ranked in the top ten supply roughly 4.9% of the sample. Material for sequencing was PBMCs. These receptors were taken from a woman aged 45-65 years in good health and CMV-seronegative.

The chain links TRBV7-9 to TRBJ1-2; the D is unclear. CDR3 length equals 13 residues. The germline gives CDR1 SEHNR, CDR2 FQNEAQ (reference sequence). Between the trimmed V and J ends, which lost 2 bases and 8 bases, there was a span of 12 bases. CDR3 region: CASSLNVRRGYTF. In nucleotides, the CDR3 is TGTGCCAGCAGCTTAAACGTCCGGCGGGGCTACACCTTC.

The CDR3: CASSEVAGIKTQYF. The CDR3 region has the DNA TGTGCCAGCAGTGAAGTTGCAGGGATCAAGACCCAGTACTTC. The chain joins TRBV6-1 to TRBJ2-5; TRBD1 is a possible D gene (5 bases). V lost 1 base and J 6 bases, leaving 12 bases between the germline ends. From germline, CDR1 is MNHNS and CDR2 SASEGT. The CDR3 sequence is 14 residues long.

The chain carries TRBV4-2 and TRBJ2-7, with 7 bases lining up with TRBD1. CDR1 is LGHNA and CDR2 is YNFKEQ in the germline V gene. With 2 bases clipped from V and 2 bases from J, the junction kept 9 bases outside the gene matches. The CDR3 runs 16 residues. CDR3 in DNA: TGTGCCAGCAGCCAACATACCGGGACAGCCCCCTACGAGCAGTACTTC. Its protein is CASSQHTGTAPYEQYF.

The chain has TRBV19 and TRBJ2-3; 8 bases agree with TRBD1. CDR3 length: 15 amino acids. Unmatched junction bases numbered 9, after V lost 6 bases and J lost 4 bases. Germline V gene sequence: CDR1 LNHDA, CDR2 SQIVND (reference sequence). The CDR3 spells CASRDAGGASDTQYF. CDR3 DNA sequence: TGTGCCAGTAGGGATGCAGGGGGCGCATCAGATACGCAGTATTTT. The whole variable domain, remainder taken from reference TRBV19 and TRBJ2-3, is DGGITQSPKYLFRKEGQNVTLSCEQNLNHDAMYWYRQDPGQGLRLIYYSQIVNDFQKGDIAEGYSVSREKKESFPLTVTSAQKNPTAFYLCASRDAGGASDTQYFGPGTRLTVL.

The CDR3 DNA sequence: TGTGCCAGCAGCACTCCGGGACAGGGTGGTCGAACTGAAGCTTTCTTT. Its protein is CASSTPGQGGRTEAFF. The gene calls are TRBV5-4 and TRBJ1-1, with 9 positions matching TRBD1. The CDR3 is 16 residues long. The germline V gene encodes CDR1 SGHNT and CDR2 YYREEE (reference sequence). After removal of 4 bases from V and 5 bases from J, the junction contained 12 bases not matched to a gene.

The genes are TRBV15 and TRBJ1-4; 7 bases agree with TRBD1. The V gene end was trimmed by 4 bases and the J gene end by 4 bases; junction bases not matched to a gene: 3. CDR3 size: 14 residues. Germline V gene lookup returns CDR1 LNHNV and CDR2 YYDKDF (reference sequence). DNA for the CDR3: TGTGCCACCAGCAATGACAGGGATAATGAAAAACTGTTTTTT. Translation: CATSNDRDNEKLFF.

This CDR3 is CASSPAGGKGLNTEAFF. DNA of the CDR3: TGTGCCAGCAGCCCGGCGGGGGGAAAGGGGTTGAACACTGAAGCTTTCTTT. The chain has TRBV5-5 and TRBJ1-1; D is possibly TRBD1 (5 bases). There are 17 residues in the CDR3. Trimming took off 4 bases at V and 0 bases at J, with 19 bases between the two ends. Germline assignment: CDR1 SGHKS and CDR2 YYEKEE (reference sequence).

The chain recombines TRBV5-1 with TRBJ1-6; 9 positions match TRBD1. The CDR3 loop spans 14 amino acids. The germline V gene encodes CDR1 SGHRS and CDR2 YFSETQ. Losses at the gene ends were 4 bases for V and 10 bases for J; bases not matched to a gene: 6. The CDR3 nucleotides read TGCGCCAGCAGCGGGGGACAGGGTGAGTCACCCCTCCACTTT. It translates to CASSGGQGESPLHF.

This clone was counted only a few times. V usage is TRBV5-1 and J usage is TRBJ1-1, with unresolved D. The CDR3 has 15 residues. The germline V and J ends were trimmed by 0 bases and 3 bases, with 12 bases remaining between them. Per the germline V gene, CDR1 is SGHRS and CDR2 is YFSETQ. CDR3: CASSLEFGGHTEAFF. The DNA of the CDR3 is TGCGCCAGCAGCTTGGAGTTTGGCGGTCACACTGAAGCTTTCTTT. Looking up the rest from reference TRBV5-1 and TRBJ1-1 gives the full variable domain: KAGVTQTPRYLIKTRGQQVTLSCSPISGHRSVSWYQQTPGQGLQFLFEYFSETQRNKGNFPGRFSGRQFSNSRSEMNVSTLELGDSALYLCASSLEFGGHTEAFFGQGTRLTVV.

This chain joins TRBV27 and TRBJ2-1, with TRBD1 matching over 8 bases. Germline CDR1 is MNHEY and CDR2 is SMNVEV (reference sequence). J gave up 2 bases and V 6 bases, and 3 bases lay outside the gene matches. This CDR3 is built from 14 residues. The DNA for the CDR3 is TGTGCCAGCAGCCCAGGGGGCACCTACAATGAGCAGTTCTTC. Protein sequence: CASSPGGTYNEQFF.

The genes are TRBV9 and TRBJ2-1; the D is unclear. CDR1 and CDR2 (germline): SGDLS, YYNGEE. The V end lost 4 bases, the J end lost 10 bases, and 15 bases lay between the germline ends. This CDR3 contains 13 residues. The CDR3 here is CASSPPRYREQFF. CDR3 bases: TGTGCCAGCAGCCCACCTAGGTATCGGGAGCAGTTCTTC.

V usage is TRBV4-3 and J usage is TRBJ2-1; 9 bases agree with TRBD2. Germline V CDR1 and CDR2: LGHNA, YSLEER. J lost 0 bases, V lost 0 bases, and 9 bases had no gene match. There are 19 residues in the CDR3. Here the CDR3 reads CASSQDPAGGLSSYNEQFF. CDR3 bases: TGCGCCAGCAGCCAAGATCCAGCGGGGGGTCTAAGCTCCTACAATGAGCAGTTCTTC.

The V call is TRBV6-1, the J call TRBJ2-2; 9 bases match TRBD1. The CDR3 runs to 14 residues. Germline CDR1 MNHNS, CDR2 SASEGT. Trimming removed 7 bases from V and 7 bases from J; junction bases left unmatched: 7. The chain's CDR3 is CASIRDRAHGELFF. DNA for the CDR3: TGTGCCAGCATCCGGGACAGGGCACACGGGGAGCTGTTTTTT.

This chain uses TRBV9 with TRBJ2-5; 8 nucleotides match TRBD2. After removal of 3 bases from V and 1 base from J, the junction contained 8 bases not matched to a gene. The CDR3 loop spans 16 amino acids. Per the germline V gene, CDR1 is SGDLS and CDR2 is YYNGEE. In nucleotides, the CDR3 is TGTGCCAGCAGCGCGGGGGGGGCCCCATTCCAAGAGACCCAGTACTTC. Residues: CASSAGGAPFQETQYF. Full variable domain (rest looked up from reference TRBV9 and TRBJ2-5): DSGVTQTPKHLITATGQRVTLRCSPRSGDLSVYWYQQSLDQGLQFLIQYYNGEERAKGNILERFSAQQFPDLHSELNLSSLELGDSALYFCASSAGGAPFQETQYFGPGTRLLVL.

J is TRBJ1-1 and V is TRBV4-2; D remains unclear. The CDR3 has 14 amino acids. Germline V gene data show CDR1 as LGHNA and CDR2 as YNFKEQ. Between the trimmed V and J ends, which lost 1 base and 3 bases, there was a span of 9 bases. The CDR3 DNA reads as TGTGCCAGCAGCCAAGGTTGGTCAGACACTGAAGCTTTCTTT. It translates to CASSQGWSDTEAFF.

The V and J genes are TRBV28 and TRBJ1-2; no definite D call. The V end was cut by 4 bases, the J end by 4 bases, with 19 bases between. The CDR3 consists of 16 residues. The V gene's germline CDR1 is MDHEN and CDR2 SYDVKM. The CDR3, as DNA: TGTGCCAGCAGTTCGTGGACTCAGCATGAGGGCTATGGCTACACCTTC. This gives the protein CASSSWTQHEGYGYTF.

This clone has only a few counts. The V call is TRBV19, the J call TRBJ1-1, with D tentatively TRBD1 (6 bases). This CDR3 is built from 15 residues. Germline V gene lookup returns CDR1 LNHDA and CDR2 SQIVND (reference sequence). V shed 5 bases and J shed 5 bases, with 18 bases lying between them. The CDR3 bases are TGTGCCAGTAGTGGGGGCGCAGAATTAGCTACTGAAGCTTTCTTT. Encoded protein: CASSGGAELATEAFF.

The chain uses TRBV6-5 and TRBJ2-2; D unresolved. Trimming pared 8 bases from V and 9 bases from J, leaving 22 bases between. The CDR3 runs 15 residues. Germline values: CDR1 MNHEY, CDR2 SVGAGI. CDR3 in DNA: TGTGCCAGCTCCTCGAGAATAAATAATAATCGGGAGCTGTTTTTT. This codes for CASSSRINNNRELFF.

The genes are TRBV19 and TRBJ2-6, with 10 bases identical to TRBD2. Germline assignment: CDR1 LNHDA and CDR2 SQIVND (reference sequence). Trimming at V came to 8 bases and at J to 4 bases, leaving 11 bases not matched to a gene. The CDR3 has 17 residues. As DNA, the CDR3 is TGTGCCAGTTTTCCCAGCGGGGGGGCGGGAGGGGCCAACGTCCTGACTTTC. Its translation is CASFPSGGAGGANVLTF.

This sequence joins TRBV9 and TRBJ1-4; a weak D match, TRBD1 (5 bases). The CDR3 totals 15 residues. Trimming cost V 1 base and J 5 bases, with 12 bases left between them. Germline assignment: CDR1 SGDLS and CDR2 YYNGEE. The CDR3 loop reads CASSVRGSPNEKLFF. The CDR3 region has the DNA TGTGCCAGCAGCGTAAGGGGCAGTCCAAATGAAAAACTGTTTTTT.

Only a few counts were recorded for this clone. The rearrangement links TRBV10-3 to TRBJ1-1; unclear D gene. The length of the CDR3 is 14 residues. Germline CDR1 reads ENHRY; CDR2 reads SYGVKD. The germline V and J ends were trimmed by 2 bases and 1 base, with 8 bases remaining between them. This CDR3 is CAISEGLRNTEAFF. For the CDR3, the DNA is TGTGCCATCAGTGAGGGACTTAGGAACACTGAAGCTTTCTTT.

The CDR3 protein is CASSEGWSSGANVLTF. The DNA of the CDR3 is TGTGCCAGCAGTGAAGGGTGGAGCTCTGGGGCCAACGTCCTGACTTTC. V usage is TRBV2 and J usage is TRBJ2-6, with D uncertain. The V end was cut by 1 base, the J end by 0 bases, with 7 bases between. Germline values: CDR1 SNHLY, CDR2 FYNNEI. This CDR3 comprises 16 residues.

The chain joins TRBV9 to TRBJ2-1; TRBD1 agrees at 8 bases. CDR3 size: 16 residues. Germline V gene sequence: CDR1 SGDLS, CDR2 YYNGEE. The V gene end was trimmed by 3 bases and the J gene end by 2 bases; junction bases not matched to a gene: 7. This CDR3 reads CASSGTGSGPYNEQFF. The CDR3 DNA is TGTGCCAGCAGCGGGACAGGGTCTGGGCCCTACAATGAGCAGTTCTTC.

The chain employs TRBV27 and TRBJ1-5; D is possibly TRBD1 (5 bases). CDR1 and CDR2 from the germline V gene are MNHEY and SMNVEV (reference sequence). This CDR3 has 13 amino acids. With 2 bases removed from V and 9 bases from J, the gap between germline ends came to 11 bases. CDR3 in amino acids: CASSLSKGWPQHF. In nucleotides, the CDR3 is TGTGCCAGCAGTTTAAGTAAGGGGTGGCCCCAGCATTTT.

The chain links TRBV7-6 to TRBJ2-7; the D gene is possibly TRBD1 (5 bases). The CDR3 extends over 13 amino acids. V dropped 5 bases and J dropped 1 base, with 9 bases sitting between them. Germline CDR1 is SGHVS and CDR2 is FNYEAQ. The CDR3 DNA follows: TGTGCCAGCAGCCCAGGACAATCCTACGAGCAGTACTTC. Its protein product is CASSPGQSYEQYF.